Below are 2 T cell receptor beta chains sequenced from a single sample in a study of T cell responses to AZD1222 COVID-19 vaccine. Data came from immunoSEQ multiplex PCR; TCRdb stores just in-frame clones and leaves some out. The sample yields 100,000 or so clones, approximately 89% seen once. Here the sequenced sample was peripheral blood, taken 28 days after the second AZD1222 dose. These receptors were taken from an adult who received the AZD1222 COVID-19 vaccine.

The chain uses TRBV2 and TRBJ2-1, with a tentative D call TRBD1 (6 bases). This CDR3 spans 15 amino acids. V was clipped by 5 bases and J by 0 bases, with 11 bases between them. Germline V gene sequence: CDR1 SNHLY, CDR2 FYNNEI. The CDR3, as DNA: TGTGCCAGCAGTCTACAGGGTGGCTCCTACAATGAGCAGTTCTTC. Protein product: CASSLQGGSYNEQFF.

The J gene is TRBJ1-1, the V gene TRBV11-2; no clear D. This CDR3 is built from 13 residues. The germline V gene has CDR1 SGHAT and CDR2 FQNNGV. V shed 7 bases and J shed 1 base, with 10 bases lying between them. The CDR3 here is CASNRFGNTEAFF. CDR3 DNA sequence: TGTGCCAGCAATCGGTTCGGGAACACTGAAGCTTTCTTT.